Shown below are 6 T cell receptor beta chains from a single sample sequenced in a study of cytomegalovirus exposure and HLA in healthy donors. In the PCR, 60 Vbeta and 13 Jbeta primers were used. Libraries were prepared by immunoSEQ multiplex PCR; TCRdb keeps only in-frame clonotypes and omits some of them. The data contain about 120,000 clones, 65% to 90% of them singletons. Sequencing was carried out using PBMCs. The receptors derive from a woman aged 40 to 50 in good health and CMV-seronegative.

The J gene is TRBJ2-4, the V gene TRBV4-1; a weak D match, TRBD1 (6 bases). CDR1 and CDR2 (germline): MGHRA, YSYEKL. This CDR3 is 17 amino acids long. V dropped 0 bases and J dropped 2 bases, with 14 bases sitting between them. CDR3 residues: CASSQDRMGAPKNIQYF. The CDR3 DNA reads as TGCGCCAGCAGCCAAGATCGAATGGGGGCCCCCAAAAACATTCAGTACTTC.

The chain recombines TRBV7-3 with TRBJ2-3, with D perhaps TRBD2 (5 bases). From germline, CDR1 is SGHTA and CDR2 FQGTGA. The CDR3 has 15 residues. The ends were cut back, 5 bases at V and 0 bases at J, with 12 bases in the middle. The CDR3 DNA follows: TGTGCCAGCAGCCCCCGTACGGGGAGCACAGATACGCAGTATTTT. Translated: CASSPRTGSTDTQYF.

This clone was seen only once. Distinct nucleotide sequences in the sample also encode this CDR3. The chain joins TRBV5-1 to TRBJ2-7; TRBD1 aligns across 9 bases. The V segment lost 7 bases and the J segment 10 bases; nucleotides outside the gene matches: 15. Germline V gives CDR1 SGHRS, CDR2 YFSETQ. The CDR3 has 14 amino acids. The CDR3: CASRRGTGSFEQYF. CDR3 bases: TGCGCCAGCCGCCGTGGGACAGGGAGTTTCGAACAGTACTTC. The full variable domain, with the rest looked up from reference TRBV5-1 and TRBJ2-7, is KAGVTQTPRYLIKTRGQQVTLSCSPISGHRSVSWYQQTPGQGLQFLFEYFSETQRNKGNFPGRFSGRQFSNSRSEMNVSTLELGDSALYLCASRRGTGSFEQYFGPGTRLTVT.

This clone was detected only once. J is TRBJ2-3 and V is TRBV27, with 10 bases identical to TRBD1. The CDR3 totals 15 residues. CDR1 is MNHEY and CDR2 is SMNVEV in the germline V gene (reference sequence). V dropped 6 bases and J dropped 4; count of bases not matched to a gene: 7. DNA of the CDR3: TGTGCCAGCAGAGCTTGGGACAGGGGATCAGATACGCAGTATTTT. Its protein product is CASRAWDRGSDTQYF.

The rearrangement uses TRBV6-1 and TRBJ2-3; D is uncertain. Germline values: CDR1 MNHNS, CDR2 SASEGT. V dropped 3 bases and J dropped 6 bases, with 13 bases sitting between them. CDR3 length: 14 amino acids. The CDR3 DNA is TGTGCCAGCAGTGAGGTTTTAGATCCCGATACGCAGTATTTT. It encodes CASSEVLDPDTQYF.

This clone was counted a single time. This rearrangement joins TRBV4-3 to TRBJ2-3; D remains ambiguous. Trimming left V 5 bases short and J 1 base short, with 7 bases between. Germline V gene sequence: CDR1 LGHNA, CDR2 YSLEER. The CDR3 is 13 amino acids. CDR3 amino acids: CASSVRGTDTQYF. CDR3 sequence (DNA): TGCGCCAGCAGCGTTAGAGGCACAGATACGCAGTATTTT.